This entry lists 27 T cell receptor beta chains sequenced from one sample in a study of identical twins. TCRdb re-derived calls from the 5' RACE reads in MiXCR, one entry per CDR3 protein. The sample carries fewer than 500,000 distinct CDR3 sequences, 13% to 15% recorded once. These records were also assigned to another study, of yellow fever vaccine responses in identical twins.

The sequenced sample consisted of CD4+ T cells sorted from blood. These receptor sequences come from a woman younger than 30 in good health.

V and J are TRBV7-3 and TRBJ2-1; 14 nucleotides match TRBD2. This CDR3 region has 18 residues. From germline, CDR1 is SGHTA and CDR2 FQGTGA. J was trimmed by 4 bases and V by 2 bases; bases with no gene match: 7. The CDR3 DNA follows: TGTGCCAGCAGCTTAGGTCCGGGACTAGCGGGGGTTTACAATGAGCAGTTCTTC. This gives the protein CASSLGPGLAGVYNEQFF.

The sample holds a few counts of this clonotype. V and J are TRBV5-6 and TRBJ1-2; 7 bases are a match to TRBD1. The trim removed 4 bases at V and 2 bases at J, leaving 2 bases unmatched. There are 13 residues in the CDR3. Germline CDR1 and CDR2: SGHDT and YYEEEE. CDR3 coding DNA: TGTGCCAGCAGCAAGGGACAGAACTATGGCTACACCTTC. Protein sequence: CASSKGQNYGYTF. The full variable domain, with the rest looked up from reference TRBV5-6 and TRBJ1-2, is DAGVTQSPTHLIKTRGQQVTLRCSPKSGHDTVSWYQQALGQGPQFIFQYYEEEERQRGNFPDRFSGHQFPNYSSELNVNALLLGDSALYLCASSKGQNYGYTFGSGTRLTVV.

The CDR3 region has the DNA TGTGCCAGCAGCCGTTGGGGGACAGGTGGGGGGCATGGGTTCTTC. It yields the protein CASSRWGTGGGHGFF. The chain recombines TRBV7-2 with TRBJ2-1; 8 bases are a match to TRBD1. V trimming: 5 bases; J trimming: 15 bases; junction bases outside the gene matches: 18. In germline, CDR1 is SGHTA, CDR2 FQGNSA. The CDR3 has 15 residues. The whole variable domain, filled in from reference TRBV7-2 and TRBJ2-1, reads GAGVSQSPSNKVTEKGKDVELRCDPISGHTALYWYRQSLGQGLEFLIYFQGNSAPDKSGLPSDRFSAERTGGSVSTLTIQRTQQEDSAVYLCASSRWGTGGGHGFFGPGTRLTVL.

The chain combines TRBV7-9 with TRBJ2-2; a weak D match, TRBD1 (6 bases). Germline CDR1 is SEHNR and CDR2 is FQNEAQ (reference sequence). V gave up 5 bases and J gave up 2 bases, with 15 bases separating them. The CDR3 loop spans 16 amino acids. The CDR3 loop reads CASSNWTVVNTGELFF. The DNA for the CDR3 is TGTGCCAGCAGCAACTGGACAGTCGTAAACACCGGGGAGCTGTTTTTT.

This rearrangement joins TRBV25-1 to TRBJ1-4, with 7 bases aligning to TRBD1. Germline-derived CDR1 and CDR2 are MGHDK and SYGVNS. V lost 8 bases to trimming and J lost 7 bases; unmatched junction nucleotides: 4. The CDR3 is 12 residues long. The CDR3 loop reads CASLDRREKLFF. In DNA form, the CDR3 reads TGTGCCAGCCTGGACAGGCGTGAAAAACTGTTTTTT. Together with reference TRBV25-1 and TRBJ1-4, the CDR3 gives the full variable domain: EADIYQTPRYLVIGTGKKITLECSQTMGHDKMYWYQQDPGMELHLIHYSYGVNSTEKGDLSSESTVSRIRTEHFPLTLESARPSHTSQYLCASLDRREKLFFGSGTQLSVL.

The sample holds a few counts of this clonotype. The CDR3 loop is CASRLRGMGNQPQHF. The DNA for the CDR3 is TGTGCCAGCAGGCTCAGGGGGATGGGCAATCAGCCCCAGCATTTT. This rearrangement joins TRBV6-1 to TRBJ1-5; TRBD1 agrees at 7 bases. Germline V gene sequence: CDR1 MNHNS, CDR2 SASEGT. The CDR3 has 15 residues. J lost 2 bases, V lost 6 bases, and 7 bases had no gene match.

The gene calls are TRBV28 and TRBJ2-7, with 9 bases lining up with TRBD2. J was trimmed by 6 bases and V by 5 bases; bases with no gene match: 11. This CDR3 spans 15 amino acids. The germline CDR1 and CDR2 sequences are MDHEN and SYDVKM. The CDR3 sequence: CASSRGLAGGPEQYF. The DNA of the CDR3 is TGTGCCAGCAGTCGGGGACTGGCGGGAGGGCCCGAGCAGTACTTC.

DNA for the CDR3: TGTGCCAGCAGCCGGGCCCGGACGGCGAGCTCCTACAATGAGCAGTTCTTC. It is translated as CASSRARTASSYNEQFF. V and J are TRBV7-9 and TRBJ2-1; D not resolved. Germline-derived CDR1 and CDR2 are SEHNR and FQNEAQ (reference sequence). V dropped 5 bases and J dropped 0 bases, with 17 bases sitting between them. The CDR3 contains 17 residues.

This rearrangement joins TRBV6-1 to TRBJ2-7, with D maybe TRBD2 (5 bases). CDR3 length: 13 amino acids. The germline V gene has CDR1 MNHNS and CDR2 SASEGT. V was pared by 6 bases and J by 4 bases, with 13 bases between. The CDR3 DNA is TGTGCCAGCAGGTCCCCACGGGATTACGAGCAGTACTTC. Protein sequence: CASRSPRDYEQYF.

This rearrangement joins TRBV29-1 to TRBJ1-2, with D possibly being TRBD1 (6 bases). This CDR3 is built from 11 residues. Per germline, CDR1 SQVTM and CDR2 ANQGSEA. V was cut by 3 bases and J by 6 bases, with 8 bases left in between. The CDR3 spells CSVDPGDGYTF. The CDR3 bases are TGCAGCGTTGATCCAGGGGATGGCTACACCTTC.

This clonotype was observed a few times. The J gene is TRBJ2-7, the V gene TRBV7-8, with D perhaps matching TRBD1 or TRBD2 (6 bases each). V gave up 1 base and J gave up 7 bases, with 11 bases separating them. Germline V CDR1 and CDR2: SGHVS, FQNEAQ. The CDR3 runs 13 residues. The CDR3 nucleotides read TGTGCCAGCAGCTTAGGTACAGGGAGGGAGCAGTACTTC. Its protein product is CASSLGTGREQYF.

The sample holds a few counts of this clonotype. This chain uses TRBV2 with TRBJ2-7, with 9 bases that match TRBD1. Germline CDR1 SNHLY, CDR2 FYNNEI. J lost 3 bases, V lost 11 bases, and 5 bases had no gene match. The CDR3 spans 12 residues. The CDR3 loop is CAVGQGHYEQYF. The CDR3 region has the DNA TGTGCCGTGGGACAGGGCCACTACGAGCAGTACTTC.

The CDR3 loop reads CASRPGTGNYEQYF. The CDR3 bases are TGCGCCAGCCGCCCCGGGACAGGTAACTACGAGCAGTACTTC. The V and J genes are TRBV5-1 and TRBJ2-7; 8 bases align to TRBD1. The germline CDR1 and CDR2 sequences are SGHRS and YFSETQ. The CDR3 runs 14 residues. With V trimmed by 7 bases and J by 3 bases, 9 bases remained unmatched. Using reference TRBV5-1 and TRBJ2-7 for the parts outside the CDR3, the full variable domain is KAGVTQTPRYLIKTRGQQVTLSCSPISGHRSVSWYQQTPGQGLQFLFEYFSETQRNKGNFPGRFSGRQFSNSRSEMNVSTLELGDSALYLCASRPGTGNYEQYFGPGTRLTVT.

The chain carries TRBV7-2 and TRBJ2-5, with a possible D match to TRBD1 (6 bases). The length of the CDR3 is 16 residues. Trimming removed 5 bases at V and 7 bases at J, with 23 bases between. Germline CDR1 SGHTA, CDR2 FQGNSA. CDR3 sequence (DNA): TGTGCCAGCAGCCGCCCTGTGCAGGGGCCTTTCGGGACCCAGTACTTC. This codes for CASSRPVQGPFGTQYF.

The J gene is TRBJ2-7, the V gene TRBV15, with D possibly TRBD2 on 7 matching bases. The CDR3 extends over 16 amino acids. V lost 1 base to trimming and J lost 6 bases, with 19 bases between them. Germline CDR1 LNHNV, CDR2 YYDKDF (reference sequence). CDR3 DNA sequence: TGTGCCACCAGCAGAGTGAAGGGGGGGGGCCTGTTCGAGCAGTACTTC. Amino acid sequence: CATSRVKGGGLFEQYF.

This clonotype was observed a handful of times. This chain uses TRBV6-5 with TRBJ2-1, with TRBD1 identical over 11 bases. V gave up 2 bases and J gave up 6 bases; unmatched junction bases: 3. Germline V lookup: CDR1 MNHEY, CDR2 SVGAGI. CDR3 length: 15 residues. In nucleotides, the CDR3 is TGTGCCAGCAGTTACCTGGGACAGGGGGGCAATGAGCAGTTCTTC. Protein: CASSYLGQGGNEQFF.

This clonotype was counted at least ten times. The chain uses TRBV20-1 and TRBJ2-3, with D perhaps TRBD2 (6 bases). The germline V gene encodes CDR1 DFQATT and CDR2 SNEGSKA (reference sequence). Trimming stripped 6 bases from V and 8 bases from J, with 15 bases between. The length of the CDR3 is 12 residues. The DNA of the CDR3 is TGCAGTGCGGGGGACTGGCTAGCTACGCAGTATTTT. Translating it yields CSAGDWLATQYF.

This chain joins TRBV15 and TRBJ2-1; D could derive from TRBD1 or TRBD2 (6 bases each). The V and J ends lost 1 base and 9 bases respectively, with 19 bases between them. The CDR3 contains 16 residues. The germline CDR1 and CDR2 sequences are LNHNV and YYDKDF (reference sequence). This CDR3 is CATSRGGKLATGEQFF. The CDR3, as DNA: TGTGCCACCAGCAGAGGCGGTAAGCTAGCGACAGGTGAGCAGTTCTTC.

This clonotype turned up a few times. The chain links TRBV5-1 to TRBJ1-1; 9 bases line up with TRBD1. V gave up 4 bases and J gave up 4 bases; unmatched junction bases: 11. Per the germline V gene, CDR1 is SGHRS and CDR2 is YFSETQ. This CDR3 has 16 residues. As DNA, the CDR3 is TGCGCCAGCAGCCCCCGAAGGACAGGGGTAGGCACTGAAGCTTTCTTT. Its protein is CASSPRRTGVGTEAFF.

A few counts support this clonotype. The V and J genes are TRBV5-1 and TRBJ2-6; no firm D call. The CDR3 runs 15 residues. Germline values: CDR1 SGHRS, CDR2 YFSETQ. V was clipped by 0 bases and J by 3 bases, with 7 bases between them. CDR3 sequence reads: CASSLEGRGANVLTF. The DNA for the CDR3 is TGCGCCAGCAGCTTGGAGGGTCGTGGGGCCAACGTCCTGACTTTC. Filled out from reference TRBV5-1 and TRBJ2-6, the complete variable domain reads KAGVTQTPRYLIKTRGQQVTLSCSPISGHRSVSWYQQTPGQGLQFLFEYFSETQRNKGNFPGRFSGRQFSNSRSEMNVSTLELGDSALYLCASSLEGRGANVLTFGAGSRLTVL.

This clonotype showed up just a few times. The junction does not match germline at one end; this may be a read error. The rearrangement links TRBV5-6 to TRBJ2-1; 13 bases match TRBD2. The length of the CDR3 is 19 residues. Germline V gene lookup returns CDR1 SGHDT and CDR2 YYEEEE. DNA for the CDR3: TGTGCCAGCAGCTTGGTCCGACTAGCGGGAGGCGTCGCCTACAATGAGCAGTCCTTC. Amino acid sequence: CASSLVRLAGGVAYNEQSF.

This clonotype was observed a few times. The chain couples TRBV6-4 to TRBJ2-7; D might be TRBD2 (6 bases). CDR1 and CDR2 (germline): MRHNA, SNTAGT. This CDR3 has 16 residues. With 3 bases removed from V and 3 bases from J, the gap between germline ends came to 18 bases. Written as DNA, the CDR3 is TGTGCCAGCAGTGAAGGGGCGGGGCCAAAAAACTACGAGCAGTACTTC. Its translation: CASSEGAGPKNYEQYF.

V usage is TRBV12-3 or TRBV12-4 and J usage is TRBJ2-7; TRBD1 agrees at 9 bases. The CDR3 covers 14 residues. J gave up 2 bases and V 6 bases, and 5 bases lay outside the gene matches. This CDR3 reads CASRGQGGPYEQYF. CDR3 nucleotides: TGTGCCAGCAGGGGACAGGGAGGCCCCTACGAGCAGTACTTC.

The genes are TRBV12-5 and TRBJ2-2; no clear D. From germline, CDR1 is LGHNT and CDR2 FRNRAP. The length of the CDR3 is 13 residues. V was pared by 6 bases and J by 5 bases, with 10 bases between. CDR3 sequence (DNA): TGTGCTAGTGGCGCACCCCAGACCGGGGAGCTGTTTTTT. This encodes CASGAPQTGELFF.

This clonotype was found a few times. This chain connects TRBV5-1 to TRBJ2-1, with TRBD2 as a possible D gene (5 bases). Trimming removed 0 bases at V and 6 bases at J, with 10 bases between. This CDR3 has 14 amino acids. In germline, CDR1 is SGHRS, CDR2 YFSETQ. The CDR3 DNA follows: TGCGCCAGCAGCTTGGGAGGGCAGTCCAATGAGCAGTTCTTC. It specifies CASSLGGQSNEQFF.

The gene calls are TRBV20-1 and TRBJ2-4, with TRBD2 matching 13 bases. The CDR3 contains 17 residues. Germline CDR1 and CDR2: DFQATT and SNEGSKA (reference sequence). After removal of 6 bases from V and 8 bases from J, the junction contained 16 bases not matched to a gene. In nucleotides, the CDR3 is TGCAGTGCCGAGATACCACTAGCGGGAGGGTTTATAGACATTCAGTACTTC. This gives the protein CSAEIPLAGGFIDIQYF.

This clonotype occurred many times. The chain joins TRBV10-3 to TRBJ2-2, with D uncertain. This CDR3 is built from 13 residues. CDR1 ENHRY and CDR2 SYGVKD come from the germline V gene. V was pared by 4 bases and J by 1 base, with 4 bases between. In DNA, the CDR3 is TGTGCCATCAGTGTTCAGAACACCGGGGAGCTGTTTTTT. This codes for CAISVQNTGELFF.